One sample yielded the 2 T cell receptor beta chains listed below, sequenced in a study of T-cell reconstitution after alpha-beta-depleted transplantation in children. Unique molecular identifiers were incorporated when the TCRbeta library was constructed. MiXCR, applied by TCRdb to the PCR reads, yields one record per CDR3 protein. This table holds around 680,000 distinct CDR3 sequences, roughly 15% found once. The specimen was PBMCs from the stem cell graft donor, collected from the stem cell graft. The receptors shown here come from a human donor who donated a stem cell graft to a child with acute myeloid leukemia.

This clonotype was detected many times. The chain has TRBV6-2 or TRBV6-3 and TRBJ1-5; D is uncertain. This CDR3 region has 13 residues. The V end lost 6 bases, the J end lost 0 bases, and 6 bases lay between the germline ends. The germline gives CDR1 MNHEY, CDR2 SVGEGT. CDR3 region: CASRIDSNQPQHF. For the CDR3, the DNA is TGTGCCAGCAGGATAGATAGCAATCAGCCCCAGCATTTT.

Ten or more counts support this clonotype. This rearrangement joins TRBV6-5 to TRBJ1-2; TRBD1 might be the D (6 bases). V lost 4 bases and J 3 bases, leaving 15 bases between the germline ends. The CDR3 covers 15 residues. Germline V CDR1 and CDR2: MNHEY, SVGAGI. The CDR3 loop is CASSSRGQLDYGYTF. The CDR3 DNA is TGTGCCAGCAGTTCAAGGGGACAATTAGACTATGGCTACACCTTC.